This TCR beta chain is drawn from a study of blood T cell repertoires in COVID-19. V shed 5 bases and J 4 bases; nucleotides not matched to a gene: 7. Germline V CDR1 and CDR2: SGHRS, YFSETQ. The CDR3 has 14 residues. Study processing details: Counts of nucleated cells, estimated from reference gene primer amplification, were obtained. Clones were sequenced by immunoSEQ multiplex PCR, and TCRdb holds only the in-frame ones, with some missing. Clonal size and the V and J genes are those of that table, whereas D and trimming came from the DNA. The sample carries 150,000 to 200,000 clones, around 81% recorded once.

The TCR sequence derives from a man between 65 and 85 years old who had recovered from COVID-19. Material: peripheral blood. The chain uses TRBV5-1 and TRBJ2-7, with 9 positions matching TRBD1. DNA of the CDR3: TGCGCCAGCAGGAGCGGGACAGGGCCTTACGAGCAGTACTTC. This sequence encodes CASRSGTGPYEQYF. Looking up the rest from reference TRBV5-1 and TRBJ2-7 gives the full variable domain: KAGVTQTPRYLIKTRGQQVTLSCSPISGHRSVSWYQQTPGQGLQFLFEYFSETQRNKGNFPGRFSGRQFSNSRSEMNVSTLELGDSALYLCASRSGTGPYEQYFGPGTRLTVT.